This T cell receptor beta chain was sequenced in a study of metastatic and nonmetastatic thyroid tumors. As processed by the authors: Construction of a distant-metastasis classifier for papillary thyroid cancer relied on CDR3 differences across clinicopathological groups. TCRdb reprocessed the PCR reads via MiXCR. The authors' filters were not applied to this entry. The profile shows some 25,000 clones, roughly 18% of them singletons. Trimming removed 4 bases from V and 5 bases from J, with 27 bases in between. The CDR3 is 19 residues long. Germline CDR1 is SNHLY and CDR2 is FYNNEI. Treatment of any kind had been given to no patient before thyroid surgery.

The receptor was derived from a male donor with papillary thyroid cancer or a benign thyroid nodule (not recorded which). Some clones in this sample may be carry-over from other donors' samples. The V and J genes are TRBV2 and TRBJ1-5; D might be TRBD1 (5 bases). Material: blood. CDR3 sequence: CASSVHQSASQGLYQPQHF. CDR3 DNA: TGTGCCAGCAGTGTCCATCAGTCGGCATCCCAGGGATTGTATCAGCCCCAGCATTTT.